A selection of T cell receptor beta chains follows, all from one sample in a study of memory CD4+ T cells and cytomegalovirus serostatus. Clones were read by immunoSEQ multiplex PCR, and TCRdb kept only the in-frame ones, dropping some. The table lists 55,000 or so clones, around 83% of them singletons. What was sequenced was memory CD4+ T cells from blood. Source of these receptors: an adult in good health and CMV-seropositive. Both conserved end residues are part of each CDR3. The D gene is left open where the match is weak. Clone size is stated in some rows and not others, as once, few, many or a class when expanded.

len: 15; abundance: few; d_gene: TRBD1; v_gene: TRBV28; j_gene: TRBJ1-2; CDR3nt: TGTGCCAGCAGTTTAATAGGGGGCGCATGGTATGGCTACACCTTC; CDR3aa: CASSLIGGAWYGYTF
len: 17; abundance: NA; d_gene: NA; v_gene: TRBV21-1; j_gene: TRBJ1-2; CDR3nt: TGTGCCAGCAGCATACTGTGTGGGGTCCCTCGGAACTATGGCTACACCTTC; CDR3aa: CASSILCGVPRNYGYTF
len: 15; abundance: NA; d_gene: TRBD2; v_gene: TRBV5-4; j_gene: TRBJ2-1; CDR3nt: TGTGCCAGCAGCTTGGGGCGGGAGATTTTCAATGAGCAGTTCTTC; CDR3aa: CASSLGREIFNEQFF
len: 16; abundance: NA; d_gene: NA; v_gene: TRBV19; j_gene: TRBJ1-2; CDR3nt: TGTGCCAGTAGTGTCCCTCCGGGACGAACTAACTATGGCTACACCTTC; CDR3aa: CASSVPPGRTNYGYTF
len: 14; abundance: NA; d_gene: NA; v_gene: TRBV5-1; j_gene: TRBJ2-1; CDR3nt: TGCGCCAGCAGCTTGGTAGGGGTGGGGAATGAGCAGTTCTTC; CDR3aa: CASSLVGVGNEQFF
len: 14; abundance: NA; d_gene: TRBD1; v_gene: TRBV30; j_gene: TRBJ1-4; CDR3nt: TGTGCCTGGAGTGGGGACAGGGGGAATGAAAAACTGTTTTTT; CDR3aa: CAWSGDRGNEKLFF
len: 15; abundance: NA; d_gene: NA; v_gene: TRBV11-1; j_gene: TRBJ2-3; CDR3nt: TGTGCCAGCAGCTTAGGCGACTTCTCCACAGATACGCAGTATTTT; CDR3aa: CASSLGDFSTDTQYF
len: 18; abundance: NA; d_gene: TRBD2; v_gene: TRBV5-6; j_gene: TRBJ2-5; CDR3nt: TGTGCCAGCAGCGGGGGGACTAGCGGGGGCCGATTAGGAGAGACCCAGTACTTC; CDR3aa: CASSGGTSGGRLGETQYF
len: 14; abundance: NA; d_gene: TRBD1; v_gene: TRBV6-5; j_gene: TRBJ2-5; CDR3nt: TGTGCCAGCAGTTACAGGGGGCGCGGGGAGACCCAGTACTTC; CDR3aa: CASSYRGRGETQYF
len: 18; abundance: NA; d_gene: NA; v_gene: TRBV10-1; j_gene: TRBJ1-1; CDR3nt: TGCGCCAGCATAGAGGTGGCGAGAAACGTCTGTGCATTCACTGAAGCTTTCTTT; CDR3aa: CASIEVARNVCAFTEAFF
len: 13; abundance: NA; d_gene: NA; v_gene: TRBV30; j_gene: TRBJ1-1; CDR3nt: TGTGCCTGTTCGGGACACCGGAACACTGAAGCTTTCTTT; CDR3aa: CACSGHRNTEAFF
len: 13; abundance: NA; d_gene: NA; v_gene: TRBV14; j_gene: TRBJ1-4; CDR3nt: TGTGCCAGCAGCCTGCGACACCCCGAGGAACTGTTTTTT; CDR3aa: CASSLRHPEELFF
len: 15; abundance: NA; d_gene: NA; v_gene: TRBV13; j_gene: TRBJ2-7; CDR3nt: TGTGCCAGCAGCCATTCCGGGACATTCCCCTACGAGCAGTACTTC; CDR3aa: CASSHSGTFPYEQYF
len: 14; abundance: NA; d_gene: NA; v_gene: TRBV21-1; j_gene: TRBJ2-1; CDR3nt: TGTGCCAGCTCGTCCCCGGGAGGGCCCACTGAGCAGTTCTTC; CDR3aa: CASSSPGGPTEQFF
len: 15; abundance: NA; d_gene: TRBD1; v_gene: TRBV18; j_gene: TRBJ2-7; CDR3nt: TGTGCCAGCTCATCGAACCGGGACAGGGGCTACGAGCAGTACTTC; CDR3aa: CASSSNRDRGYEQYF
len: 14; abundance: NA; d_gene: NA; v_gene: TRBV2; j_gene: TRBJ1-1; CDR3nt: TGTGCCAGCACCTGGGGGCAGCCGAACACTGAAGCTTTCTTT; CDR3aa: CASTWGQPNTEAFF
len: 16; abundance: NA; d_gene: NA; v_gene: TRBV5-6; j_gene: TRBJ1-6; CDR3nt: TGTGCCAGCAGCTTGGATGGGGGTTCCTATAATTCACCCCTCCACTTT; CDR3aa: CASSLDGGSYNSPLHF
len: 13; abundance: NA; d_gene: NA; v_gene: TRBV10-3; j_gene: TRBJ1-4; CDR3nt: TGTGCCATCAGTGTCAATCGGAATGAAAAACTGTTTTTT; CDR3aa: CAISVNRNEKLFF
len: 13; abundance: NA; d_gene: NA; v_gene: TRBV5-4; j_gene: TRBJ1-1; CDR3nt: TGTGCCAGCCAGATGGGGGGTCACACTGAAGCTTTCTTT; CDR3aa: CASQMGGHTEAFF
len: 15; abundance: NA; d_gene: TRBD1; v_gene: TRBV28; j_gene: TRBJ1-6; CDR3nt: TGTGCCAGCAGTCCGTCAGGGGGAGAATATTCACCCCTCCACTTT; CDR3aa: CASSPSGGEYSPLHF
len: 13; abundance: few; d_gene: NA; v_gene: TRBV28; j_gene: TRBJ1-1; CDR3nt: TGTGCCAGCACCACCACATGGAACACTGAAGCTTTCTTT; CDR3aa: CASTTTWNTEAFF
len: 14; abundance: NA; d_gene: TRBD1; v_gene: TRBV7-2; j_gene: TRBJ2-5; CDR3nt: TGTGCCACCAGAACAGGGGCGGGTGTAGAGACCCAGTACTTC; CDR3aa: CATRTGAGVETQYF
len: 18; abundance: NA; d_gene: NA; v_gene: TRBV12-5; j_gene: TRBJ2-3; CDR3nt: TGTGCTAGTGGTTTGGTACTTTCGGGGCAGGACCGCACAGATACGCAGTATTTT; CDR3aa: CASGLVLSGQDRTDTQYF
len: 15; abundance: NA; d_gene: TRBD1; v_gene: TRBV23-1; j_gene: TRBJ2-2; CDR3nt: TGCGCCAGCCGACTTAGACAGGGAAACACCGGGGAGCTGTTTTTT; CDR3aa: CASRLRQGNTGELFF
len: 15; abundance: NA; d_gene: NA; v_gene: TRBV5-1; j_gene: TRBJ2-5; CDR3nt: TGCGCCAGCAGGGGTAGGGCCCTTAACCAAGAGACCCAGTACTTC; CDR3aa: CASRGRALNQETQYF
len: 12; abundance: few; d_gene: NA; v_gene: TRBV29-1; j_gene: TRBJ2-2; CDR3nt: TGCAGCGTCGGAAGGAACACCGGGGAGCTGTTTTTT; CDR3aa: CSVGRNTGELFF
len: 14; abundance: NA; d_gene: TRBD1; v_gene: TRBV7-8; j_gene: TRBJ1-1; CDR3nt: TGTGCCAGCAGCTTTCAGACAGGGGCCACTGAAGCTTTCTTT; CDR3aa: CASSFQTGATEAFF
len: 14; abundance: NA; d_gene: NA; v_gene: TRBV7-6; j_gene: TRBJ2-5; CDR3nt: TGTGCCAGCAGTCCCTTAGGGGGTTCGGAGACCCAGTACTTC; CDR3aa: CASSPLGGSETQYF
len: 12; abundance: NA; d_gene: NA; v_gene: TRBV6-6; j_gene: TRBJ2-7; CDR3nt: TGTGCCAGCAGTTACGACTCCTACGAGCAGTACTTC; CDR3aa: CASSYDSYEQYF
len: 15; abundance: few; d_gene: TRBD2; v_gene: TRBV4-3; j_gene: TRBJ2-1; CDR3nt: TGCGCCAGCAGCCATCTAGCGGGATCCTACAATGAGCAGTTCTTC; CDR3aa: CASSHLAGSYNEQFF
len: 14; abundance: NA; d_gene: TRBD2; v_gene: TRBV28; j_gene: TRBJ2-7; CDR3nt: TGTGCCAGCAGTTTAGGCGGGAGGCGACACGAGCAGTACTTC; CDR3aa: CASSLGGRRHEQYF
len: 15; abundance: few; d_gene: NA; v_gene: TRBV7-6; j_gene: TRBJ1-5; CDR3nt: TGTGCCAGCAGCCCCGTCGCGGGAAGGAATCAGCCCCAGCATTTT; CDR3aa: CASSPVAGRNQPQHF
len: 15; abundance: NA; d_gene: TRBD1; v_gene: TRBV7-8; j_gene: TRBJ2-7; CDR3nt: TGTGCCAGCAGCCCCCGTCGGGACAGACCCTTGGAGCAGTACTTC; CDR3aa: CASSPRRDRPLEQYF
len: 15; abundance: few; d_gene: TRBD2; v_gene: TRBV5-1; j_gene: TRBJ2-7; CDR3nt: TGCGCCAGCGCCCTAGCGGGAGGAAAAGGGTACGAGCAGTACTTC; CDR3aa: CASALAGGKGYEQYF
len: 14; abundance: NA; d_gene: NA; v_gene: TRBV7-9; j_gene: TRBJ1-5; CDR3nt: TGTGCCAGCAGCTTAGACGTCAGTACCCAGCCCCAGCATTTT; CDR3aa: CASSLDVSTQPQHF
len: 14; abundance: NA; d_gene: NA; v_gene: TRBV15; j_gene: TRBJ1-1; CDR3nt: TGTGCCACCAGCAGAGAGGCCGGGAACACTGAAGCTTTCTTT; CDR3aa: CATSREAGNTEAFF
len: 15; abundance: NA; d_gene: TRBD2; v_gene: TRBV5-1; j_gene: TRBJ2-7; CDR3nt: TGCGCCAGCAGCCTCGACCCGGGACTAGCGGGAGCTCAGTACTTC; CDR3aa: CASSLDPGLAGAQYF
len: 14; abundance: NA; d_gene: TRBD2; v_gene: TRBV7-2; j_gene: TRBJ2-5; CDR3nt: TGTGCCAGCAGCTCGACTAGCGGGACGGCAACCCAGTACTTC; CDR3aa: CASSSTSGTATQYF
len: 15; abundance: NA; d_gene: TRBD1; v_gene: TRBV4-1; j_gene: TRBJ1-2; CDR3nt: TGCGCCAGCAGCCAAGTTAGGGGGCTTGGTTATGGCTACACCTTC; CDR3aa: CASSQVRGLGYGYTF
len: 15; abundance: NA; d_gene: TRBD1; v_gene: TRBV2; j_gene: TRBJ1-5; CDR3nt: TGTGCCAGCAGGAAACAGGGGGCAGGCAATCAGCCCCAGCATTTT; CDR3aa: CASRKQGAGNQPQHF
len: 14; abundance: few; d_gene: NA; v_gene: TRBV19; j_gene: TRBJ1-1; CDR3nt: TGTGCCAGTACCAATGCGGGGTTGAGAACTGAAGCTTTCTTT; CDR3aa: CASTNAGLRTEAFF
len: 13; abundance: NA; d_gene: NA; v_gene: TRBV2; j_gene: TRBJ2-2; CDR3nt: TGTGCCAGCAGTGTGGCCTACACCGGGGAGCTGTTTTTT; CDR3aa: CASSVAYTGELFF
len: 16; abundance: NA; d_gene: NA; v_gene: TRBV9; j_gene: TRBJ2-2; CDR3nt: TGTGCCAGCAGCTCCCCTGGGGGGTCGAACACCGGGGAGCTGTTTTTT; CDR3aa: CASSSPGGSNTGELFF
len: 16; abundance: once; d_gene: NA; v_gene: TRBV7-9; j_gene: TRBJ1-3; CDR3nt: TGTGCCAGCAGCTTAGGGGCCGGCCTCTCTGGAAACACCATATATTTT; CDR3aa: CASSLGAGLSGNTIYF
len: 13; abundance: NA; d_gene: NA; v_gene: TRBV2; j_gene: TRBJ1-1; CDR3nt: TGTGCCAGCAGTGAGTGGAGGGTCACTGAAGCTTTCTTT; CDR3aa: CASSEWRVTEAFF
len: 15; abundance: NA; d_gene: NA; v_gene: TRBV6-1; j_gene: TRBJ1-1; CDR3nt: TGTGCCAGCAGTCCCCGACAGGCCGTGAACACTGAAGCTTTCTTT; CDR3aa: CASSPRQAVNTEAFF
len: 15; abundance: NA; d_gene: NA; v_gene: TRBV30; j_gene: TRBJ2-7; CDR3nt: TGTGCCTGGAGTGTCTCCCAGGGGAACATCTACGAGCAGTACTTC; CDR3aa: CAWSVSQGNIYEQYF
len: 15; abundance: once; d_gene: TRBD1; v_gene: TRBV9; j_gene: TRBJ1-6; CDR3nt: TGTGCCAGCAGCCAAGGACAGGGAAATAATTCACCCCTCCACTTT; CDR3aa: CASSQGQGNNSPLHF
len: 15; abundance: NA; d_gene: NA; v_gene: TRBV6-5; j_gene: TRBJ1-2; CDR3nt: TGTGCCAGCAGTTACTCGTTGCGGGACGGCTATGGCTACACCTTC; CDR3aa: CASSYSLRDGYGYTF
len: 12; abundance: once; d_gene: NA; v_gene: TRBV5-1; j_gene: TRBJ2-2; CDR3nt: TGCGCCAGCAGCTCGTCTTTAGGGGAGCTGTTTTTT; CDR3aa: CASSSSLGELFF
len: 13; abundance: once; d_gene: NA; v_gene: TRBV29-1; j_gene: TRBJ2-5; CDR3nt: TGCAGCGTTGCGGCCCAGTCCCAAGAGACCCAGTACTTC; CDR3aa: CSVAAQSQETQYF
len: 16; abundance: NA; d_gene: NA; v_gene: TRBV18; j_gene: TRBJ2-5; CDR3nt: TGTGCCAGCTCACCCACTCACCGGGACGGTCCAGGGGCCCAGTACTTC; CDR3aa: CASSPTHRDGPGAQYF
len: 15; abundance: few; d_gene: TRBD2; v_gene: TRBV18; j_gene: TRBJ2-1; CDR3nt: TGTGCCAGCTCACCAGAGCGGGAGGCCTACAATGAGCAGTTCTTC; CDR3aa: CASSPEREAYNEQFF